This record covers a single TCR beta chain. This clonotype was counted at least ten times. Its antigen specificity is not known. No per-base quality is available; no much larger clone lies one base away. This record comes from a study of tumor and adjacent non-tumor tissue in lung cancer (dated by TCRdb to the late 2010s). In the study overall: Patients with adenocarcinoma (about twelve), squamous cell carcinoma (2) and small cell lung cancer (1) were included in the cohort. Ages among the roughly 15 patients ranged from roughly 30 to 76 years, there were roughly 10 men and 5 women, and disease was at TNM stage I to III. A total of fewer than 150 million productive TCRbeta reads were generated by sequencing, corresponding to an average of approximately 4.3 million reads per sample. Bulk TCRbeta repertoires were compared between lung tumor tissue and matched distant non-tumor lung tissue obtained from 15 or so lung cancer patients. A few dozen paired specimens, one tumor and one normal lung sample per patient, were profiled by TCRbeta CDR3 sequencing.

Beyond this particular receptor, the publication reports: In normal lung, the top 100 clones accounted for a significantly larger cumulative share of the repertoire than in tumor tissue. Because peripheral blood was not sequenced, the blood TCRbeta repertoires of the lung cancer patients in the study went unexamined. Neither the sequencing platform nor unique molecular identifiers are mentioned in the methods. Only 15 or so patients were included in the cohort, and the need for larger samples and more detailed clinical data was noted by the authors. Younger patients had significantly higher TCR diversity, and higher tumor TCR diversity was associated with shorter overall and disease-free survival. Tumor tissue showed significantly greater TCR diversity (inverse Simpson) than normal lung tissue (431.37 vs 166.20, P = 0.0075, Mann-Whitney U test).

From cysteine to phenylalanine, the CDR3 is 14 amino acids long. The DNA shown is the 42-base CDR3, in frame from base 1. The CDR1 and CDR2 encoded by the germline V gene are WSHSY and SAAADI. The V and J ends are trimmed by 9 bases and 0 bases, leaving 14 bases between them. RNA was isolated from bulk unsorted tissue, and RNA quality was assessed with a NanoDrop ND-1000 and an Agilent 2100. Normal lung samples were distant non-tumor tissue taken more than 3 cm from the tumor edge. Newly diagnosed lung cancer patients without prior chemotherapy who had been admitted for thoracic surgery in China between August and November 2014 were enrolled as donors. Anyone who had undergone radiotherapy or chemotherapy before, or who had another cancer at the same time, was left out of the study. Surgical tissue pieces of about 1-2.1 cm3 were preserved in RNAlater solution and stored at -80 °C until use. Library generation was performed with multiplex PCR. Sequenced on an Illumina HiSeq 2500. TCRbeta libraries were constructed through three rounds of nested PCR with primers (Table S4) according to protocols modified from ARM-PCR. Before sequencing, PCR products in the 200-500 bp range were cut out of the gel and cleaned up using the QIAquick gel extraction kit. The original pipeline was this. Reads were cleaned with Trimmomatic, merged with FLASH into complete CDR3 sequences, and assigned to V(D)J germline segments with MiTCR. VDJtools was used to compute clonal diversity as the inverse Simpson's index. Productive reads were defined as in-frame sequences without a premature stop codon. TCRdb ran its own pipeline on the public reads, namely fastp trimming at Q25 and MiXCR clone calling, and kept in-frame beta chains. Rows are unified per CDR3 protein, each entry keeping the most common DNA and genes. The V and J calls were not made by the authors but by TCRdb's processing. Here the sample has more than 60,000 distinct CDR3 sequences; around 80% occur a single time. Around 45% of the sample goes to the ten largest clones.

This clonotype was obtained from a man aged 60 to 75 with non-small cell lung cancer. Sequenced input: distant non-tumor lung tissue. The chain employs TRBV10-2 and TRBJ1-1; TRBD1 might be the D gene, on 5 matching bases. The CDR3 is CASVGGGMNTEAFF. Read as DNA, the sequence is TGCGCCAGTGTCGGGGGGGGGATGAACACTGAAGCTTTCTTT.